The T cell receptor beta chain under discussion was sequenced for a study of a mutant IDH1 vaccine in newly diagnosed glioma. Study results and limitations: Evidence of vaccine-induced immune responses was documented in roughly 93% of patients.

In its sample, this clone was seen a few times. The antigen is not known. The time point was: week 47, end of study. Doses of 300 ug of mutant IDH1 20-mer peptide were given with topical imiquimod. Trimming left V 5 bases short and J 5 bases short, with 6 bases between. Per the germline V gene, CDR1 is SEHNR and CDR2 is FQNEAQ (reference sequence). This CDR3 region has 12 residues. Assay used: immunoSEQ multiplex PCR; TCRdb lists only in-frame clones, some missing. The table has about 56,000 clones, about 71% seen once. The J gene is TRBJ2-2, the V gene TRBV7-9; no clear D gene. The starting material was PBMCs, obtained from a glioma patient whose treatment included an IDH1 peptide vaccine. The sequence was obtained from a man aged 45-65 years with glioma. The CDR3 DNA reads as TGTGCCAGCAGCCGTGGGACCGGGGAGCTGTTTTTT. Amino acid sequence: CASSRGTGELFF.